The 27 T cell receptor beta chains in this list originate from one sample, sequenced in a study of regulatory T cells in long-lasting Graves disease. Arm-PCR of CDR3 regions with iRepertoire HTBI primers generated TCR beta libraries. TCRdb ran MiXCR on the multiplex PCR reads and lists one entry per CDR3 protein. This table holds about 540,000 distinct CDR3 sequences, less than 15% found once. Time point meaning: newly diagnosed GD, antithyroid drugs for less than 3 months. The TCR library was prepared using RNA isolated from PBMCs. Another study also made use of these data, one on T cells in Graves' hyperthyroidism and ophthalmopathy.

The sample consisted of peripheral blood mononuclear cells (PBMCs), taken at new diagnosis, from a patient treated with antithyroid drugs. All receptors come from a man aged 25 to 40 with Graves disease.

The sample holds many counts of this clonotype. The V and J genes are TRBV20-1 and TRBJ1-5, with 11 bases identical to TRBD1. Germline CDR1 reads DFQATT; CDR2 reads SNEGSKA (reference sequence). CDR3 length: 17 amino acids. V was clipped by 4 bases and J by 2 bases; unmatched bases: 10. CDR3 protein: CSATGTGGTRGNQPQHF. The CDR3, as DNA: TGCAGTGCTACCGGGACAGGGGGTACCCGAGGCAATCAGCCCCAGCATTTT.

This clonotype was counted ten times or more. The CDR3 loop reads CASSLSGGYQPQHF. Here the CDR3 DNA reads TGTGCCAGCAGTTTATCGGGGGGTTATCAGCCCCAGCATTTT. The chain has TRBV27 and TRBJ1-5, with D possibly TRBD1 on 5 matching bases. From germline, CDR1 is MNHEY and CDR2 SMNVEV (reference sequence). This CDR3 comprises 14 residues. Trimming shortened V by 0 bases and J by 5 bases, and 8 bases separated the two germline ends.

This clonotype was seen at least ten times. This chain joins TRBV20-1 and TRBJ2-7; TRBD2 matches at 7 bases. Germline trimming cut 7 bases from V and 6 bases from J; bases unmatched to any gene: 9. Germline CDR1 reads DFQATT; CDR2 reads SNEGSKA (reference sequence). This CDR3 is built from 12 residues. The CDR3 sequence: CSGAGRIREQYF. DNA of the CDR3: TGCAGTGGGGCCGGGAGGATCCGCGAGCAGTACTTC.

This clonotype was picked up a small number of times. This chain links TRBV19 with TRBJ1-5; D remains unclear. Germline values: CDR1 LNHDA, CDR2 SQIVND (reference sequence). Trimming pared 2 bases from V and 2 bases from J, leaving 7 bases between. The CDR3 spans 14 residues. The CDR3 DNA reads TGTGCCAGTAGTATATCGGCAGGCAATCAGCCCCAGCATTTT. Translation gives CASSISAGNQPQHF. The whole variable domain, remainder taken from reference TRBV19 and TRBJ1-5, is DGGITQSPKYLFRKEGQNVTLSCEQNLNHDAMYWYRQDPGQGLRLIYYSQIVNDFQKGDIAEGYSVSREKKESFPLTVTSAQKNPTAFYLCASSISAGNQPQHFGDGTRLSIL.

The rearrangement links TRBV27 to TRBJ1-1; 8 nucleotides agree with TRBD1. This CDR3 spans 13 amino acids. J lost 9 bases, V lost 8 bases, and 11 bases had no gene match. Germline V gene data show CDR1 as MNHEY and CDR2 as SMNVEV (reference sequence). The CDR3 DNA reads as TGTGCCAGCTTCCCCCAGGGGGCCTCTAAAGCTTTCTTT. It yields the protein CASFPQGASKAFF.

The sample holds many counts of this clonotype. V and J are TRBV20-1 and TRBJ2-5; D might be TRBD2 (6 bases). This CDR3 is built from 12 residues. The germline V gene encodes CDR1 DFQATT and CDR2 SNEGSKA (reference sequence). The V end was cut by 4 bases, the J end by 4 bases, with 10 bases between. CDR3: CSATGETETQYF. CDR3 coding DNA: TGCAGTGCTACGGGAGAGACAGAGACCCAGTACTTC.

Ten or more counts support this clonotype. The chain combines TRBV7-9 with TRBJ2-1, with TRBD2 identical over 9 bases. J was trimmed by 8 bases and V by 7 bases; bases with no gene match: 6. Germline V gene data show CDR1 as SEHNR and CDR2 as FQNEAQ (reference sequence). The CDR3 sequence is 13 residues long. DNA for the CDR3: TGTGCCAGCAACGTAGCGGGAGCGGATGAGCAGTTCTTC. Protein: CASNVAGADEQFF.

This clonotype was counted only a few times. J is TRBJ2-2 and V is TRBV3-1, with D possibly being TRBD1 (5 bases). Looked up from germline, CDR1 is LGHDT and CDR2 is YNNKEL (reference sequence). The V end lost 5 bases, the J end lost 2 bases, and 12 bases lay between the germline ends. This CDR3 has 15 amino acids. The CDR3: CASSYRQFNTGELFF. In DNA form, the CDR3 reads TGTGCCAGCAGCTATAGACAGTTTAACACCGGGGAGCTGTTTTTT.

This clonotype was seen at least ten times. V is TRBV3-1 and J is TRBJ2-1, with 12 bases matching TRBD2. Trimming at V came to 4 bases and at J to 8 bases, leaving 3 bases not matched to a gene. CDR1 is LGHDT and CDR2 is YNNKEL in the germline V gene (reference sequence). The CDR3 length is 14 residues. The DNA for the CDR3 is TGTGCCAGCAGCCTGACTAGCGGGAGACATGAGCAGTTCTTC. Protein: CASSLTSGRHEQFF.

This clonotype was counted at least ten times. The rearrangement links TRBV27 to TRBJ2-7, with unresolved D. This CDR3 region has 12 residues. V lost 6 bases and J lost 7, with 13 bases in between. Germline lookup yields CDR1 MNHEY and CDR2 SMNVEV (reference sequence). In DNA, the CDR3 is TGTGCCAGCAGGAACGGACCCACAGAGCAGTACTTC. This codes for CASRNGPTEQYF.

V is TRBV3-1 and J is TRBJ2-1, with D possibly being TRBD2 (6 bases). The CDR3 is 15 residues long. Germline lookup yields CDR1 LGHDT and CDR2 YNNKEL (reference sequence). V dropped 4 bases and J dropped 7 bases, with 17 bases sitting between them. Here the CDR3 DNA reads TGTGCCAGCAGCCCAACCCACGGAGGGCGGAATGAGCAGTTCTTC. This sequence encodes CASSPTHGGRNEQFF.

The gene calls are TRBV19 and TRBJ1-2; TRBD1 might be the D (5 bases). This CDR3 comprises 16 residues. V shed 8 bases and J shed 4 bases, with 23 bases lying between them. Germline assignment: CDR1 LNHDA and CDR2 SQIVND (reference sequence). The CDR3 DNA reads TGTGCCAGTCGGGACCTTGGGGACGGGTCGGTCTATGGCTACACCTTC. As protein: CASRDLGDGSVYGYTF.

In its sample, this clonotype was seen many times. The rearrangement links TRBV20-1 to TRBJ2-5, with D unclear. The CDR3 is made up of 16 amino acids. CDR1 is DFQATT, CDR2 SNEGSKA, per germline (reference sequence). Trimming left V 3 bases short and J 5 bases short, with 22 bases between. The CDR3 protein is CSARRSGGTPQETQYF. As DNA, the CDR3 is TGCAGTGCTAGGAGGTCCGGCGGTACCCCACAGGAGACCCAGTACTTC.

This clonotype showed up many times. The rearrangement links TRBV6-5 to TRBJ1-1; D unresolved. The CDR3 loop spans 13 amino acids. V shed 2 bases and J shed 3 bases, with 7 bases lying between them. The germline CDR1 and CDR2 sequences are MNHEY and SVGAGI. In nucleotides, the CDR3 is TGTGCCAGCAGTTACGATGCGGACACTGAAGCTTTCTTT. Residues: CASSYDADTEAFF.

The gene calls are TRBV24-1 and TRBJ1-3; D is unclear. Trimming shortened V by 1 base and J by 4 bases, and 4 bases separated the two germline ends. CDR3 size: 13 residues. Germline V gene sequence: CDR1 KGHDR, CDR2 SFDVKD. CDR3 nucleotide sequence: TGTGCCACCAGTGATTTTCCCGGAAACACCATATATTTT. Residues: CATSDFPGNTIYF.

In this sample, this clonotype turned up many times. The CDR3 bases are TGTGCCAGCAGTTACCTGGACAATATGAACACTGAAGCTTTCTTT. It translates to CASSYLDNMNTEAFF. This chain connects TRBV7-2 to TRBJ1-1; D might be TRBD1 (5 bases). The CDR3 extends over 15 amino acids. Germline CDR1 is SGHTA and CDR2 is FQGNSA. Trimming left V 6 bases short and J 0 bases short, with 14 bases between.

There are a few counts of this clonotype. The V gene is TRBV27, the J gene TRBJ1-2, with D maybe TRBD1 (6 bases). Germline V CDR1 and CDR2: MNHEY, SMNVEV (reference sequence). The CDR3 runs 14 residues. V was trimmed by 8 bases and J by 1 base, leaving 14 bases between them. The DNA for the CDR3 is TGTGCCAGCGGAACCTTGGACAGTAACTATGGCTACACCTTC. Translating gives CASGTLDSNYGYTF.

J is TRBJ2-1 and V is TRBV2; D is ambiguous. The CDR3 is 12 residues long. Per germline, CDR1 SNHLY and CDR2 FYNNEI. Deletions cut 6 bases from V and 9 bases from J, with 12 bases between. The CDR3 sequence: CASRIELGEQFF. The CDR3 coding sequence is TGTGCCAGCAGGATTGAGCTAGGTGAGCAGTTCTTC.

The CDR3 nucleotides are TGCAGTGCTAGGTTAGGTGCCGGGGCTTTCTTT. It specifies CSARLGAGAFF. This chain joins TRBV20-1 and TRBJ1-1; D remains ambiguous. Between the trimmed V and J ends, which lost 3 bases and 11 bases, there was a span of 13 bases. The CDR3 spans 11 residues. Germline lookup yields CDR1 DFQATT and CDR2 SNEGSKA (reference sequence).

The chain combines TRBV20-1 with TRBJ2-3, with a possible D match to TRBD1 (6 bases). With 4 bases removed from V and 0 bases from J, the gap between germline ends came to 14 bases. The CDR3 spans 15 residues. CDR1 is DFQATT, CDR2 SNEGSKA, per germline (reference sequence). The CDR3, as DNA: TGCAGTGCTACTCGGACAGACACTAGCACAGATACGCAGTATTTT. It specifies CSATRTDTSTDTQYF.

This clonotype was observed at least ten times. V gene TRBV27 combines with J gene TRBJ2-5; maybe TRBD2 (6 bases). V was clipped by 5 bases and J by 2 bases, with 15 bases between them. The germline V gene has CDR1 MNHEY and CDR2 SMNVEV (reference sequence). The CDR3 extends over 15 amino acids. In DNA form, the CDR3 reads TGTGCCAGCAGTCCTATTAGCGGAAATCAAGAGACCCAGTACTTC. This codes for CASSPISGNQETQYF.

This clonotype was recorded at least ten times. The chain recombines TRBV5-1 with TRBJ1-1; 7 bases align to TRBD1. Trimming at V came to 4 bases and at J to 0 bases, leaving 3 bases not matched to a gene. Looked up from germline, CDR1 is SGHRS and CDR2 is YFSETQ. The CDR3 runs 14 residues. The CDR3 sequence: CASSQTGLNTEAFF. The CDR3 coding sequence is TGCGCCAGCAGCCAGACAGGGCTGAACACTGAAGCTTTCTTT.

Ten or more counts support this clonotype. This chain uses TRBV11-1 with TRBJ2-7, with D perhaps matching TRBD2 (6 bases). The CDR3 contains 14 residues. Trimming stripped 5 bases from V and 0 bases from J, with 11 bases between. Germline V gene sequence: CDR1 SGHAT, CDR2 FQDESV (reference sequence). DNA for the CDR3: TGTGCCAGCAGCCGCCTCGGGGGCTCCTACGAGCAGTACTTC. This gives the protein CASSRLGGSYEQYF. The full variable domain, in which reference TRBV11-1 and TRBJ2-7 provide the parts outside the CDR3, is EAEVAQSPRYKITEKSQAVAFWCDPISGHATLYWYRQILGQGPELLVQFQDESVVDDSQLPKDRFSAERLKGVDSTLKIQPAELGDSAMYLCASSRLGGSYEQYFGPGTRLTVT.

Ten or more counts support this clonotype. V and J are TRBV10-3 and TRBJ1-1; D call uncertain. Trimming took 1 base from V and 4 from J, leaving 10 bases between them. Germline assignment: CDR1 ENHRY and CDR2 SYGVKD. This CDR3 is built from 14 residues. CDR3 protein: CAISEYGRATEAFF. The CDR3 DNA is TGTGCCATCAGTGAGTACGGAAGGGCCACTGAAGCTTTCTTT.

The chain recombines TRBV2 with TRBJ2-3, with D unclear. Germline CDR1 reads SNHLY; CDR2 reads FYNNEI. With 5 bases removed from V and 4 bases from J, the gap between germline ends came to 13 bases. The CDR3 loop spans 14 amino acids. As DNA, the CDR3 is TGTGCCAGCAGTCGGACGGAGAAGGCAGATACGCAGTATTTT. Translating gives CASSRTEKADTQYF.

V usage is TRBV19 and J usage is TRBJ1-1; no firm D call. V was cut by 9 bases and J by 2 bases, with 13 bases left in between. From germline, CDR1 is LNHDA and CDR2 SQIVND (reference sequence). The CDR3 is 13 residues long. The CDR3 region is CASHLGQNTEAFF. The CDR3 region has the DNA TGTGCCAGCCACCTCGGGCAAAACACTGAAGCTTTCTTT.

This clonotype was detected many times. V usage is TRBV29-1 and J usage is TRBJ2-5; D possibly uses TRBD1 or TRBD2 (6 bases each). Trimming left V 7 bases short and J 4 bases short, with 16 bases between. The CDR3 runs 13 residues. Germline CDR1 is SQVTM and CDR2 is ANQGSEA. The CDR3 coding sequence is TGCAGCGCCCGAGCCGGGGGCGGAGAGACCCAGTACTTC. As protein: CSARAGGGETQYF.